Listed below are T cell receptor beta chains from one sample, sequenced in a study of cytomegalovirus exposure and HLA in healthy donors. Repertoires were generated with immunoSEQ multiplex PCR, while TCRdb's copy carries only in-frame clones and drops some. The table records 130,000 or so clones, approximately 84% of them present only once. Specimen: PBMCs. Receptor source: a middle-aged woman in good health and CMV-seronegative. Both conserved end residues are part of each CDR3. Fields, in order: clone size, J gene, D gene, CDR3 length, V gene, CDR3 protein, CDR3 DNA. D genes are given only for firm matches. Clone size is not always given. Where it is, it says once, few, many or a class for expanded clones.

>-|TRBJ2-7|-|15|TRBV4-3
CASSQDLPFSYEQYF
TGCGCCAGCAGCCAAGATCTACCTTTCTCCTACGAGCAGTACTTC
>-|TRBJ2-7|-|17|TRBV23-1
CASSQLTYGSEDYEQYF
TGCGCCAGCAGTCAATTGACTTACGGGTCCGAAGACTACGAGCAGTACTTC
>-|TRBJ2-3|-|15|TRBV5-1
CASSFISGSTDTQYF
TGCGCCAGCAGCTTTATAAGCGGCAGCACAGATACGCAGTATTTT
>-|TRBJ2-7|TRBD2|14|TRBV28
CASSDWGGGDEQYF
TGTGCCAGCAGTGACTGGGGGGGTGGAGACGAGCAGTACTTC
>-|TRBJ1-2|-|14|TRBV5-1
CASSLIQGGDGYTF
TGCGCCAGCAGCTTGATACAGGGAGGGGATGGCTACACCTTC
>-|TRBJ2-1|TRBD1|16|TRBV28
CASSFRGTGGFYEQFF
TGTGCCAGCAGTTTCCGCGGGACAGGGGGCTTCTATGAGCAGTTCTTC
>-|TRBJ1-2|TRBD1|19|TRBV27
CASSLYAPTAGGRGYGYTF
TGTGCCAGCAGTTTATACGCCCCCACGGCAGGGGGCCGCGGCTATGGCTACACCTTC
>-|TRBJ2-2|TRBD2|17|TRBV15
CATSRRLAGADTGELFF
TGTGCCACCAGCAGACGACTAGCGGGCGCGGACACCGGGGAGCTGTTTTTT
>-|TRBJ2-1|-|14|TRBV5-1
CASSFWGALNEQFF
TGCGCCAGCAGCTTTTGGGGCGCCCTCAATGAGCAGTTCTTC
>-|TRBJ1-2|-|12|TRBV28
CASTHMDYGYTF
TGTGCCAGCACACATATGGACTATGGCTACACCTTC
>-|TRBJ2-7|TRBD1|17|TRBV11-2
CASSTWTGRRSSYEQYF
TGTGCCAGCAGCACCTGGACAGGGAGGAGGAGCTCCTACGAGCAGTACTTC
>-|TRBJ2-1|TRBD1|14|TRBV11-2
CASSGTAYYNEQFF
TGTGCCAGCAGTGGGACAGCATATTACAATGAGCAGTTCTTC
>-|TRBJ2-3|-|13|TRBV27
CASSPLSSDTQYF
TGTGCCAGCAGCCCACTCTCTTCGGATACGCAGTATTTT
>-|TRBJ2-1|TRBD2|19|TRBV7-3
CASSSKRWTSGIPGHEQFF
TGTGCCAGCAGCTCGAAGAGGTGGACTAGCGGGATTCCAGGCCATGAGCAGTTCTTC
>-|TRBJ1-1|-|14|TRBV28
CASSRLDSTTEAFF
TGTGCCAGCAGTCGACTCGACTCAACCACTGAAGCTTTCTTT
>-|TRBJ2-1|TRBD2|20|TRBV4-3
CASSQDPRPSGSAFYNEQFF
TGCGCCAGCAGCCAAGATCCCCGTCCTAGCGGGAGTGCTTTTTACAATGAGCAGTTCTTC
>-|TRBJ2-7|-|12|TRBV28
CASSLSSYEQYF
TGTGCCAGCAGTCTGAGCTCCTACGAGCAGTACTTC
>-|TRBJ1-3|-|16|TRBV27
CASSAWSSNSGNTIYF
TGTGCCAGCAGCGCTTGGAGCTCCAACTCTGGAAACACCATATATTTT
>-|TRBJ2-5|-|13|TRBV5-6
CASSSDYEETQYF
TGTGCCAGCAGCTCGGACTACGAGGAGACCCAGTACTTC
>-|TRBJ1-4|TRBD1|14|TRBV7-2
CASSSDRYNEKLFF
TGTGCCAGCAGCTCGGACAGGTATAATGAAAAACTGTTTTTT
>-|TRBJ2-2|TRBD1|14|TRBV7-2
CASSRQGITGELFF
TGTGCCAGCAGCCGACAGGGAATCACCGGGGAGCTGTTTTTT
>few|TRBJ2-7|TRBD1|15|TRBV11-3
CASSLDRDRWYEQYF
TGTGCCAGCAGCTTAGATCGGGACAGGTGGTACGAGCAGTACTTC
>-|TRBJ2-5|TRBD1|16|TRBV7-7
CASSPWTGSEQETQYF
TGTGCCAGCAGCCCGTGGACAGGGAGCGAGCAAGAGACCCAGTACTTC
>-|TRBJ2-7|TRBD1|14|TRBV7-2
CASSNYRGTYEQYF
TGTGCCAGCAGCAACTACAGGGGGACCTACGAGCAGTACTTC
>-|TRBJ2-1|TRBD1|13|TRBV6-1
CASRTGSYNEQFF
TGTGCCAGCAGGACAGGGTCCTACAATGAGCAGTTCTTC
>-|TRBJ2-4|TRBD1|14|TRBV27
CASSPQGLWDIQYF
TGTGCCAGCAGTCCACAGGGGCTCTGGGACATTCAGTACTTC
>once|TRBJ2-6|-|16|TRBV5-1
CASSLITSSGANVLTF
TGCGCCAGCAGCTTGATCACAAGCTCTGGGGCCAACGTCCTGACTTTC
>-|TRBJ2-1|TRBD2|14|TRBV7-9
CASSHSGRKDEQFF
TGTGCCAGCAGCCATAGCGGGAGAAAGGATGAGCAGTTCTTC
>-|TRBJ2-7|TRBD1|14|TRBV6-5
CASSYIDRGYEQYF
TGTGCCAGCAGTTACATTGACAGGGGTTACGAGCAGTACTTC
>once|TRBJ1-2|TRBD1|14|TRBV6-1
CASQSTGTGNGYTF
TGTGCCAGCCAATCAACCGGGACAGGAAATGGCTACACCTTC
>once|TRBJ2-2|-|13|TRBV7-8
CASSARLAGELFF
TGTGCCAGCAGCGCCCGCTTAGCCGGGGAGCTGTTTTTT
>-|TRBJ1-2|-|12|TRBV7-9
CASSFQAYGYTF
TGTGCCAGCAGCTTTCAGGCGTATGGCTACACCTTC
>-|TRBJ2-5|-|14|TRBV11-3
CASSLNRYQETQYF
TGTGCCAGCAGCTTAAACCGGTACCAAGAGACCCAGTACTTC
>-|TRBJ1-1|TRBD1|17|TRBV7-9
CSSSPGHRGRVLAEAFF
TGTTCCAGCAGCCCAGGGCACAGGGGGCGGGTCCTTGCTGAAGCTTTCTTT
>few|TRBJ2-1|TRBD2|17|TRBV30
CAWSVGTSGRACNEQFF
TGTGCCTGGAGTGTTGGGACTAGCGGGAGGGCCTGCAATGAGCAGTTCTTC
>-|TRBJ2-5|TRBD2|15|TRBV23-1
CASPGLADAIGTQYF
TGCGCCAGCCCAGGACTAGCGGACGCCATTGGGACCCAGTACTTC
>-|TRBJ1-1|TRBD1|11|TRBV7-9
CRQGAPTEAFF
TGTAGACAGGGGGCGCCCACTGAAGCTTTCTTT
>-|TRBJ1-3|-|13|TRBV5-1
CASSQDNRNTIYF
TGCGCCAGCAGCCAGGACAACCGAAACACCATATATTTT
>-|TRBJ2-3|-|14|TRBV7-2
CASSFLVSTDTQYF
TGTGCCAGCAGCTTTTTAGTGAGCACAGATACGCAGTATTTT
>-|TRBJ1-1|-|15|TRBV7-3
CASSMVGGGVTEAFF
TGTGCCAGCAGCATGGTGGGGGGAGGAGTCACTGAAGCTTTCTTT
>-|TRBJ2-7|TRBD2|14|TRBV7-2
CANPLGGSSYEQYF
TGTGCCAACCCCCTGGGCGGGAGCTCCTACGAGCAGTACTTC
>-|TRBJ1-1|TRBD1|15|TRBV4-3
CASSQEWGTGAKAFF
TGCGCCAGCAGCCAAGAATGGGGGACAGGGGCGAAAGCTTTCTTT
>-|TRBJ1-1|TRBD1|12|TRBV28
CATGGQGFEAFF
TGTGCCACCGGGGGACAGGGTTTCGAAGCTTTCTTT
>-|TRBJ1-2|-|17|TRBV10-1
CASSEPAYYPYNYGYTF
TGCGCCAGCAGTGAGCCCGCGTACTACCCTTATAACTATGGCTACACCTTC
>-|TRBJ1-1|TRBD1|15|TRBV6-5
CATSNQNRGRNEAFF
TGTGCCACCTCGAACCAAAACAGGGGCCGGAATGAAGCTTTCTTT
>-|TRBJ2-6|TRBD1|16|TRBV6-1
CASSGQGLAGANVLTF
TGTGCCAGCAGTGGACAGGGGCTTGCTGGGGCCAACGTCCTGACTTTC
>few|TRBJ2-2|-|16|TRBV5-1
CASSLFGLADTGELFF
TGCGCCAGCAGCTTGTTTGGTCTAGCAGACACCGGGGAGCTGTTTTTT
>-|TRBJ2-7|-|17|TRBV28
CASSLASTGTLPHEQYF
TGTGCCAGCAGTTTAGCCTCTACCGGGACACTTCCCCACGAGCAGTACTTC
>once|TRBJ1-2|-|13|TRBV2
CASSDYRTDGYTF
TGTGCCAGCAGCGATTATAGGACAGATGGCTACACCTTC
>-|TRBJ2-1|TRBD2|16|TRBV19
CASRGMTSGSWYEQFF
TGTGCCAGTAGGGGGATGACTAGCGGGAGTTGGTATGAGCAGTTCTTC
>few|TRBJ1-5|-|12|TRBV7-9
CASGRESQPQHF
TGTGCCAGCGGGAGGGAGAGTCAGCCCCAGCATTTT
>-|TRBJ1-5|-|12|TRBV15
CATSRVDQPQHF
TGTGCCACCAGCAGAGTAGATCAGCCCCAGCATTTT
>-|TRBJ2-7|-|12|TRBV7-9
CATQGRNYEQYF
TGTGCCACGCAGGGGAGAAACTACGAGCAGTACTTC
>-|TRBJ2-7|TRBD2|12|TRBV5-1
CASSLAGDEQYF
TGCGCCAGCAGCTTAGCGGGAGACGAGCAGTACTTC
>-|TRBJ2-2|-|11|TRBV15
CATEATGELFF
TGTGCCACAGAGGCCACCGGGGAGCTGTTTTTT
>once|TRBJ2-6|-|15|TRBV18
CASSPTVNGANVLTF
TGTGCCAGCTCACCTACGGTGAATGGGGCCAACGTCCTGACTTTC
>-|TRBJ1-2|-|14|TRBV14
CASSQRGEDYGYTF
TGTGCCAGCAGCCAACGGGGGGAAGACTATGGCTACACCTTC
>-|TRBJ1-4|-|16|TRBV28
CASSLQGGTTNEKLFF
TGTGCCAGCAGTTTGCAAGGGGGAACAACTAATGAAAAACTGTTTTTT
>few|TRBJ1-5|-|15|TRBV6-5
CASRGHGNSNQPQHF
TGTGCCAGCAGGGGACACGGAAATAGCAATCAGCCCCAGCATTTT
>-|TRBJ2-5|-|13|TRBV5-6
CASSLGRQETQYF
TGTGCCAGCAGCTTGGGCAGGCAAGAGACCCAGTACTTC